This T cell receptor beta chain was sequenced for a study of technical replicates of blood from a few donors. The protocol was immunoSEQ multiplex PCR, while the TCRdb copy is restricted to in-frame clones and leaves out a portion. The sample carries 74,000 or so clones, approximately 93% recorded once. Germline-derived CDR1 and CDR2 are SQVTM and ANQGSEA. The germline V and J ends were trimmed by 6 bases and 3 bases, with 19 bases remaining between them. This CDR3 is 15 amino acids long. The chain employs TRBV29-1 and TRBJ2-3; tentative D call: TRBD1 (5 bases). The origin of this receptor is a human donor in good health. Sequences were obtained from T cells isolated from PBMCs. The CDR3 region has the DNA TGCAGCGTGGCGGAAGGGGTTAGACAGACAGATACGCAGTATTTT. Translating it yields CSVAEGVRQTDTQYF.